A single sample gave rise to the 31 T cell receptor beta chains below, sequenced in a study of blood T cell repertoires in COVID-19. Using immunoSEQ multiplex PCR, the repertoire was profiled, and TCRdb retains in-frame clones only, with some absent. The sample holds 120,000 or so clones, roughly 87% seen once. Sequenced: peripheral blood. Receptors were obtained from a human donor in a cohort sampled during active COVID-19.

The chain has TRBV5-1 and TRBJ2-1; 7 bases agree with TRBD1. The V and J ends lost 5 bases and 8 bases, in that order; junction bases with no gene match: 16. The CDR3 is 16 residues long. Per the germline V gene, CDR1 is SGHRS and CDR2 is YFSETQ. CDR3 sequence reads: CASSSTPGQYTDEQFF. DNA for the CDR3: TGCGCCAGCAGTTCCACCCCGGGACAGTATACGGATGAGCAGTTCTTC.

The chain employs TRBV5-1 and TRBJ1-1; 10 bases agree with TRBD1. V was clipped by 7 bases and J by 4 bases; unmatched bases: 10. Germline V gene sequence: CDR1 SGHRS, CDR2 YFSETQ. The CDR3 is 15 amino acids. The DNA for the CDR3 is TGCGCCAGCCGAAGGACAGGGGGTAGGGGCACTGAAGCTTTCTTT. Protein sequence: CASRRTGGRGTEAFF.

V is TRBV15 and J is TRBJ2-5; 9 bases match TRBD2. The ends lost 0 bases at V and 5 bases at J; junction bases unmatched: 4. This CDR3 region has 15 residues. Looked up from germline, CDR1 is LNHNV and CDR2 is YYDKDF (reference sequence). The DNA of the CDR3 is TGTGCCACCAGCAGAGAGCTAGCGGGGCAGGAGACCCAGTACTTC. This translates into CATSRELAGQETQYF.

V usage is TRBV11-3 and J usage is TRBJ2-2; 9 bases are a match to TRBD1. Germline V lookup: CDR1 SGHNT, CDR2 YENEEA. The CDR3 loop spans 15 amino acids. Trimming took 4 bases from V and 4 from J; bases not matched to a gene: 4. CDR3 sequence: CASSSGTGITGELFF. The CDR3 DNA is TGTGCCAGCAGCTCCGGGACAGGGATCACCGGGGAGCTGTTTTTT.

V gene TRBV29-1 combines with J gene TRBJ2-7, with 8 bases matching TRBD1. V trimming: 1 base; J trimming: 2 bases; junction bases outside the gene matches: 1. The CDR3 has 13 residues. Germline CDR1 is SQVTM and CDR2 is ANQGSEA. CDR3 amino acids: CSVEADRAYEQYF. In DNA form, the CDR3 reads TGCAGCGTTGAAGCGGACAGGGCCTACGAGCAGTACTTC.

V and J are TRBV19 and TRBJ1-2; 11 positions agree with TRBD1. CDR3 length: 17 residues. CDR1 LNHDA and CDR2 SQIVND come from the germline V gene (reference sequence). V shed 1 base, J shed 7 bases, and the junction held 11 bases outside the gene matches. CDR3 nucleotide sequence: TGTGCCAGTAGTATAGCCCTCGGACAGGGGGCAGTTGGTGGCTACACCTTC. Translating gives CASSIALGQGAVGGYTF.

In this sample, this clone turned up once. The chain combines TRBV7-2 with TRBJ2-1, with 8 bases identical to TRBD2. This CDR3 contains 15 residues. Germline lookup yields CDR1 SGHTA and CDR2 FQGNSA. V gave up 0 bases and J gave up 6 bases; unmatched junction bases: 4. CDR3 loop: CASSLALGTSNEQFF. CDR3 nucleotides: TGTGCCAGCAGCTTAGCGCTCGGGACTAGCAATGAGCAGTTCTTC.

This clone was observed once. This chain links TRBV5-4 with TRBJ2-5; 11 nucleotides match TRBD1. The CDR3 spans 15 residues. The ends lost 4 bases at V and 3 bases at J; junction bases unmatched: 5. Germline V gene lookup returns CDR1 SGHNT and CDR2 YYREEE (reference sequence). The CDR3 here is CASSLRTGGEETQYF. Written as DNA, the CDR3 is TGTGCCAGCAGCCTCCGGACAGGGGGCGAAGAGACCCAGTACTTC.

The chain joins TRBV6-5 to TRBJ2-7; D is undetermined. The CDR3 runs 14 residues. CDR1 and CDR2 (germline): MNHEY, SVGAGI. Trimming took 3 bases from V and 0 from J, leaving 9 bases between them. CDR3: CASSYFSSSYEQYF. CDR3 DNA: TGTGCCAGCAGTTATTTTTCGAGCTCCTACGAGCAGTACTTC.

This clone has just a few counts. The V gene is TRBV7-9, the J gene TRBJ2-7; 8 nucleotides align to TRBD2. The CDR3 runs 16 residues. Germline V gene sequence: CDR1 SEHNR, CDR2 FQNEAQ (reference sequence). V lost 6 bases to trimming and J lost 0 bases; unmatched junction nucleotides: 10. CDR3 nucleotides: TGTGCCAGCAGTCCCTTGACTAGCGCGAGCTCCTACGAGCAGTACTTC. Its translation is CASSPLTSASSYEQYF.

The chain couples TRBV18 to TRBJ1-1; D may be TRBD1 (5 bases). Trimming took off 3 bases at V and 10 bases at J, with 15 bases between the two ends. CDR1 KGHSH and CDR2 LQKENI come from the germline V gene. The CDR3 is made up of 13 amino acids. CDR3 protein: CASSPGRAGGAFF. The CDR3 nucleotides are TGTGCCAGCTCACCGGGTCGCGCGGGGGGAGCTTTCTTT.

This CDR3 is CASETGGRVEAFF. In nucleotides, the CDR3 is TGTGCCAGCGAAACAGGGGGCAGGGTTGAAGCTTTCTTT. This chain joins TRBV2 and TRBJ1-1; 9 bases fit TRBD1. The germline V gene encodes CDR1 SNHLY and CDR2 FYNNEI. The V gene end was trimmed by 8 bases and the J gene end by 7 bases; junction bases not matched to a gene: 8. There are 13 residues in the CDR3.

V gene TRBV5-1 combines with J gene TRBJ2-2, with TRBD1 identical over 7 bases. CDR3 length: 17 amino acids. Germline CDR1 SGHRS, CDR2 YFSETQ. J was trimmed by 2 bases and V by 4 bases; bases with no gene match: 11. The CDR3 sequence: CASSGSGTAENTGELFF. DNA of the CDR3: TGCGCCAGCAGCGGATCCGGGACAGCAGAAAACACCGGGGAGCTGTTTTTT.

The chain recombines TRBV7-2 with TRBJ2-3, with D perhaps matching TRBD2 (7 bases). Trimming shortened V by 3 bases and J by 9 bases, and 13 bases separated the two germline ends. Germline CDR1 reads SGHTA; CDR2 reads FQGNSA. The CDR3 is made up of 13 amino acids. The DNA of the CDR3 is TGTGCCAGCAGCTTCCCAGGGGAGGGCACGCAGTATTTT. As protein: CASSFPGEGTQYF.

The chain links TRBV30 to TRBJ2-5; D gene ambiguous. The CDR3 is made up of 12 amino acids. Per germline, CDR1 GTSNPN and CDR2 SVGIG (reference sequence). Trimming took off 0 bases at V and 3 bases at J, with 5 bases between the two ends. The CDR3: CAWSVLKETQYF. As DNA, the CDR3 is TGTGCCTGGAGTGTACTGAAAGAGACCCAGTACTTC.

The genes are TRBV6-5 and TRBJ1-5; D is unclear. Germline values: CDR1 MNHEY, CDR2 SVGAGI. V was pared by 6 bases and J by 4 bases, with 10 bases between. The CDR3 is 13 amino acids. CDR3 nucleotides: TGTGCCAGCAGCAGGAGGGTGAATCAGCCCCAGCATTTT. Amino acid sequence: CASSRRVNQPQHF.

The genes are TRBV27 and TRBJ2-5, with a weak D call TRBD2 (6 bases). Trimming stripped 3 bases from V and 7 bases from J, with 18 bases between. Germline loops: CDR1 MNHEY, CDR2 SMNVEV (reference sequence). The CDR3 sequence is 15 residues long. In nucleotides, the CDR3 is TGTGCCAGCAGTTTCACTCCCAGACTCGGGGGGACCCAGTACTTC. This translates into CASSFTPRLGGTQYF.

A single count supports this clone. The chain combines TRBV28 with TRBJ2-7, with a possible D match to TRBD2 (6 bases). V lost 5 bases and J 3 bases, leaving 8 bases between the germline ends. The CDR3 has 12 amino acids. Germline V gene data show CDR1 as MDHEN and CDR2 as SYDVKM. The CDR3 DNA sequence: TGTGCCAGCAGTCTCGGGGGCTACGAGCAGTACTTC. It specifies CASSLGGYEQYF.

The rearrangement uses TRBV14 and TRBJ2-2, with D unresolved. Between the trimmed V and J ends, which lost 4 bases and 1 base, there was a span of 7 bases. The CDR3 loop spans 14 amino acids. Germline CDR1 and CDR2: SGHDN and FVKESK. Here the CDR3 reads CASSPTRNTGELFF. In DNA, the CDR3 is TGTGCCAGCAGCCCGACTCGGAACACCGGGGAGCTGTTTTTT.

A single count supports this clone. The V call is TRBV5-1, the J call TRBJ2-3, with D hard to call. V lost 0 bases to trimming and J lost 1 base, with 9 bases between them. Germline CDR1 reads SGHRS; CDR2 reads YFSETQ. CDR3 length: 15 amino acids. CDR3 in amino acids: CASSLARSGTDTQYF. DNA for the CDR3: TGCGCCAGCAGCTTGGCCAGAAGTGGCACAGATACGCAGTATTTT.

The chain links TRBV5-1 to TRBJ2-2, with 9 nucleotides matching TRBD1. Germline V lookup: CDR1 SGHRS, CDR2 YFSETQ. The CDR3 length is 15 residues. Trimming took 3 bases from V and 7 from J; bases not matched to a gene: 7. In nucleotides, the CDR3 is TGCGCCAGCAGCTATTCGACAGGGGGTATCGGGGAGCTGTTTTTT. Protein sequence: CASSYSTGGIGELFF.

The chain's CDR3 is CASSPPRISTDTQYF. The CDR3, as DNA: TGTGCCAGCAGCCCGCCCAGAATTAGCACAGATACGCAGTATTTT. The chain recombines TRBV7-9 with TRBJ2-3; D unclear. Germline values: CDR1 SEHNR, CDR2 FQNEAQ (reference sequence). There are 15 residues in the CDR3. Trimming pared 5 bases from V and 0 bases from J, leaving 12 bases between.

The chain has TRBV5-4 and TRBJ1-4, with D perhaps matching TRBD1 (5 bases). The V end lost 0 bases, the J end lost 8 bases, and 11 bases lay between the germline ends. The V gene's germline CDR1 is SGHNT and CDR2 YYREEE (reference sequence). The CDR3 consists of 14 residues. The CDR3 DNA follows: TGTGCCAGCAGCTTGGGTAGGGGCGGCGAAAAACTGTTTTTT. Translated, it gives CASSLGRGGEKLFF.

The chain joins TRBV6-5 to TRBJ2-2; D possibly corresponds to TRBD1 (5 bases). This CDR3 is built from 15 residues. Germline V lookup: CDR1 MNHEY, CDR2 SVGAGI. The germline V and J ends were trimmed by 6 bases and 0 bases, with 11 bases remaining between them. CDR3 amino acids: CASRDTFANTGELFF. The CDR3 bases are TGTGCCAGCAGGGACACGTTCGCGAACACCGGGGAGCTGTTTTTT.

The CDR3 DNA follows: TGTGCCAGTAGTAGGAACCGGGACAGTGCTGGGGCCAACGTCCTGACTTTC. This sequence encodes CASSRNRDSAGANVLTF. The chain links TRBV19 to TRBJ2-6; 7 bases map to TRBD1. V lost 4 bases and J lost 2; bases outside the gene matches: 8. This CDR3 has 17 residues. Looked up from germline, CDR1 is LNHDA and CDR2 is SQIVND (reference sequence).

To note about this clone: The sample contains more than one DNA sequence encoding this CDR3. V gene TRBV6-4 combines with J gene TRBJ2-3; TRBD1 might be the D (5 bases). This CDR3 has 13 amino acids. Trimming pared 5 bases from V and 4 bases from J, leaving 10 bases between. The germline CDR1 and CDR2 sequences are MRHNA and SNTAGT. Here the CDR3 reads CASSPSQADTQYF. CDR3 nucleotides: TGTGCCAGCAGTCCCTCACAGGCAGATACGCAGTATTTT.

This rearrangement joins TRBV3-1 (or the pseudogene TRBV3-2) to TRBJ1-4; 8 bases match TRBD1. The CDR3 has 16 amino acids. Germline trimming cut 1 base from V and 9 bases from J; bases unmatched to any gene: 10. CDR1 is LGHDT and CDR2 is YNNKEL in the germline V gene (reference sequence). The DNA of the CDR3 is TGTGCCAGCAGCCAAGGGCGGGGACAGGATATGAAAAAACTGTTTTTT. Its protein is CASSQGRGQDMKKLFF.

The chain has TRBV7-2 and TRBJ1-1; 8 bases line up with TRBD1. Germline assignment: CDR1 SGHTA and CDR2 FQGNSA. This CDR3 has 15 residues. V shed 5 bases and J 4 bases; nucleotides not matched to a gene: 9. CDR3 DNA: TGTGCCAGCAGCCCCCGGACAGGGAGGCGCACTGAAGCTTTCTTT. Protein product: CASSPRTGRRTEAFF.

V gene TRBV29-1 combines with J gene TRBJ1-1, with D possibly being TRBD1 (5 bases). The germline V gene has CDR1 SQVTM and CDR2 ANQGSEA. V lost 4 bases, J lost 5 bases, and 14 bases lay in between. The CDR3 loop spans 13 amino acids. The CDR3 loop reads CSVGGGVGTEAFF. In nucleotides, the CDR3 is TGCAGCGTTGGGGGAGGGGTAGGGACTGAAGCTTTCTTT.

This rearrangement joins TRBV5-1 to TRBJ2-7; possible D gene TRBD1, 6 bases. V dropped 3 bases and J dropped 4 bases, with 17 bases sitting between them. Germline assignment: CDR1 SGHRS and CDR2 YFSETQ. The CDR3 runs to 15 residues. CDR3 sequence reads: CASSSYNRVGYEQYF. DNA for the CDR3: TGCGCCAGCAGCTCATACAACAGGGTCGGTTACGAGCAGTACTTC.

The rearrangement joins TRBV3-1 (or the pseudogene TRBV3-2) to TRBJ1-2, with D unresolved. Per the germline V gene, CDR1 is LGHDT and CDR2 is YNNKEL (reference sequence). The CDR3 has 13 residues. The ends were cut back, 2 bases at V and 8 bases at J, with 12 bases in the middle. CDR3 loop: CASSQRTRGGYTF. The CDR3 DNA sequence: TGTGCCAGCAGCCAACGGACTAGAGGGGGCTACACCTTC.